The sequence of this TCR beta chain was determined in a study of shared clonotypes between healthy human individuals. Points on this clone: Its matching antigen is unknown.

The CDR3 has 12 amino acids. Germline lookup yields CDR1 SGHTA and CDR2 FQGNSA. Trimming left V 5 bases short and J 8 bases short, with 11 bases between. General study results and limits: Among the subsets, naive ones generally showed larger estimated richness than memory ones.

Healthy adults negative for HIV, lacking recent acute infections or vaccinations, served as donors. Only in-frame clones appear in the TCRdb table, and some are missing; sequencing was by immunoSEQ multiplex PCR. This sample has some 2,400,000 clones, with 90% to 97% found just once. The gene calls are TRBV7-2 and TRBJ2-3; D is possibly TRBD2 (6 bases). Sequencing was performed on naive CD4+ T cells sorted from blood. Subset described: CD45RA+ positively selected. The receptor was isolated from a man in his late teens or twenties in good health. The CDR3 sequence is CASSEDYGTQYF. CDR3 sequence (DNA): TGTGCCAGCAGCGAGGACTACGGTACGCAGTATTTT.